This is a list of T cell receptor beta chains from one sample in a study of blood T cell repertoires in COVID-19. Using immunoSEQ multiplex PCR, the repertoire was profiled, and TCRdb retains in-frame clones only, with some absent. The sample includes roughly 79,000 clones, roughly 86% of them seen just once. The sequenced sample consisted of peripheral blood. The source is a human donor in a cohort sampled during active COVID-19. Each CDR3 is given with its conserved first and last residue. A D gene is named only where the DNA matches it firmly. Where a row states a size, it is once, few, many or the class of an expanded clone; other rows omit it.

cdr3_length	d_call	clone_size	v_call	j_call	cdr3_aa	cdr3_nt
14	TRBD1	few	TRBV2	TRBJ1-4	CASRTGTGGEKLFF	TGTGCCAGCAGGACCGGGACAGGGGGGGAAAAACTGTTTTTT
12	TRBD1	once	TRBV12-3/TRBV12-4	TRBJ2-7	CASNRGTYEQYF	TGTGCCAGCAACAGGGGGACCTACGAGCAGTACTTC
15	-	-	TRBV4-3	TRBJ1-4	CASSQEWGGREKLFF	TGCGCCAGCAGCCAAGAATGGGGAGGTAGGGAAAAACTGTTTTTT
13	-	-	TRBV6-5	TRBJ1-1	CASSYLEGGEAFF	TGTGCCAGCAGTTACCTGGAGGGAGGTGAAGCTTTCTTT
17	TRBD1	-	TRBV3-1/TRBV3-2	TRBJ1-6	CASSPLRRTGMRSPLHF	TGTGCCAGCAGCCCCTTAAGAAGGACAGGGATGCGTTCACCCCTCCACTTT
13	-	-	TRBV6-5	TRBJ1-2	CASSRTVGMGYTF	TGTGCCAGCAGTCGGACAGTGGGGATGGGCTACACCTTC
15	-	once	TRBV6-1	TRBJ2-7	CASSEVWGQTYEQYF	TGTGCCAGCAGTGAAGTTTGGGGGCAAACCTACGAGCAGTACTTC
16	-	few	TRBV5-1	TRBJ2-3	CASSFADGTRSDTQYF	TGCGCCAGCAGCTTCGCGGACGGGACAAGATCAGATACGCAGTATTTT
14	TRBD1	-	TRBV30	TRBJ2-7	CAWSPGTGVYEQYF	TGTGCCTGGAGCCCCGGGACAGGGGTCTACGAGCAGTACTTC
13	TRBD1	-	TRBV19	TRBJ2-5	CASSMAGGETQYF	TGTGCCAGTAGTATGGCAGGGGGAGAGACCCAGTACTTC
15	TRBD1	-	TRBV5-1	TRBJ2-5	CASSSHTGGPETQYF	TGCGCCAGCAGCTCCCACACAGGGGGTCCAGAGACCCAGTACTTC
15	-	-	TRBV6-4	TRBJ1-2	CASSIDMDTYYGYTF	TGTGCCAGCAGCATCGATATGGACACTTACTATGGCTACACCTTC
12	-	few	TRBV5-4	TRBJ2-7	CASSLNGYEQYF	TGTGCCAGCAGCCTCAACGGTTACGAGCAGTACTTC
11	-	-	TRBV4-1	TRBJ2-7	CASSQEGAQYF	TGCGCCAGCAGCCAAGAGGGGGCGCAGTACTTC
14	TRBD1	-	TRBV29-1	TRBJ1-1	CSVEEGYRGTEAFF	TGCAGCGTTGAAGAAGGATACAGGGGAACTGAAGCTTTCTTT
15	TRBD1	-	TRBV10-3	TRBJ1-2	CAISESGQGDDGYTF	TGTGCCATCAGTGAGTCGGGACAGGGGGATGATGGCTACACCTTC
16	-	-	TRBV7-3	TRBJ2-7	CASSLDGAVGALEQYF	TGTGCCAGCAGCTTAGACGGTGCGGTGGGGGCGCTCGAGCAGTACTTC
14	-	-	TRBV5-4	TRBJ2-5	CASSYAGAEETQYF	TGTGCCAGCAGTTATGCGGGGGCCGAAGAGACCCAGTACTTC
13	-	-	TRBV7-9	TRBJ2-7	CASSLNAGYEQYF	TGTGCCAGCAGCTTAAACGCCGGTTACGAGCAGTACTTC
12	TRBD1	-	TRBV2	TRBJ2-7	CASTPGQYEQYF	TGTGCCAGCACCCCGGGACAGTACGAGCAGTACTTC